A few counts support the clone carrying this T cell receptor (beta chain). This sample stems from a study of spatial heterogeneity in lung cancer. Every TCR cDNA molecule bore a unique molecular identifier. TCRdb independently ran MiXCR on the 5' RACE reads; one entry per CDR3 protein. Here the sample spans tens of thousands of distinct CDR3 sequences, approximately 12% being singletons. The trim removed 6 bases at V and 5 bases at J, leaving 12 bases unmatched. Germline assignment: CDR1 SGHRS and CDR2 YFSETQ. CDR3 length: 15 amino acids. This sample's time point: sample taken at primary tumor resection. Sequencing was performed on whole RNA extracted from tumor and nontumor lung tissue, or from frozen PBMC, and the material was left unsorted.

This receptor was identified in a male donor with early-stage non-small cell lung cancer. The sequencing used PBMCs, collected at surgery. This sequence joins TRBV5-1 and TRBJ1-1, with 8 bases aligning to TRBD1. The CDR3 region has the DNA TGCGCCAGCACTCCACAGGGGGGGACGGTAACTGAAGCTTTCTTT. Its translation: CASTPQGGTVTEAFF.